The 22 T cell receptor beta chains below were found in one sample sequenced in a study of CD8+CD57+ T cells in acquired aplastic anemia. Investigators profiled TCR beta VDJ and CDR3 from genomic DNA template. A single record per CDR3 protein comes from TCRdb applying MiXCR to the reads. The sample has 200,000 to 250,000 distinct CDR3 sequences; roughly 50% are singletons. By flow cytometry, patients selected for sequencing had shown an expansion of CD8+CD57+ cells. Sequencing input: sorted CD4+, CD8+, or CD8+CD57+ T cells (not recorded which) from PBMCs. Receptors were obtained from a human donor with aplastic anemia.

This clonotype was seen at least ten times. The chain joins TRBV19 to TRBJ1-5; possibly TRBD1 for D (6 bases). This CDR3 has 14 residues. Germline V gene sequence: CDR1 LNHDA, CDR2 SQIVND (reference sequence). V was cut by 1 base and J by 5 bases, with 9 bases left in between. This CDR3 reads CASSIGGGDQPQHF. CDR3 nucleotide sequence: TGTGCCAGTAGTATAGGTGGGGGCGATCAGCCCCAGCATTTT.

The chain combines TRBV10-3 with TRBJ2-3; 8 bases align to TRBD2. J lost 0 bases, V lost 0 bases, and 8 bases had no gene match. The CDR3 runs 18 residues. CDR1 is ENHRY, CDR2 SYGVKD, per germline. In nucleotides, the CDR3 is TGTGCCATCAGTGAGTCGGGCACTAGCGGAGCTAGCACAGATACGCAGTATTTT. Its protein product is CAISESGTSGASTDTQYF.

CDR3 coding DNA: TGCGCCAGCAGCCCGGGGACTAGCCCATACAATGAGCAGTTCTTC. Protein sequence: CASSPGTSPYNEQFF. This chain connects TRBV4-3 to TRBJ2-1; TRBD2 aligns across 9 bases. Trimming took 4 bases from V and 4 from J; bases not matched to a gene: 5. CDR3 length: 15 amino acids. Germline CDR1 LGHNA, CDR2 YSLEER.

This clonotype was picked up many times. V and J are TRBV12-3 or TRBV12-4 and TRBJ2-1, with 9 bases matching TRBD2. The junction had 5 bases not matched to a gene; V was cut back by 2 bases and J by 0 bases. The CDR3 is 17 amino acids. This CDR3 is CASSLWRGGSSYNEQFF. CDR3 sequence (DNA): TGTGCCAGCAGTTTATGGCGGGGGGGCAGCTCCTACAATGAGCAGTTCTTC.

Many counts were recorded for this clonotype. The CDR3 here is CASTPIGSNEQFF. The CDR3 DNA reads TGTGCCAGTACCCCTATCGGTTCCAATGAGCAGTTCTTC. The genes are TRBV19 and TRBJ2-1, with D unclear. Trimming took 7 bases from V and 6 from J, leaving 13 bases between them. CDR1 is LNHDA, CDR2 SQIVND, per germline (reference sequence). CDR3 length equals 13 residues. Filled out from reference TRBV19 and TRBJ2-1, the complete variable domain reads DGGITQSPKYLFRKEGQNVTLSCEQNLNHDAMYWYRQDPGQGLRLIYYSQIVNDFQKGDIAEGYSVSREKKESFPLTVTSAQKNPTAFYLCASTPIGSNEQFFGPGTRLTVL.

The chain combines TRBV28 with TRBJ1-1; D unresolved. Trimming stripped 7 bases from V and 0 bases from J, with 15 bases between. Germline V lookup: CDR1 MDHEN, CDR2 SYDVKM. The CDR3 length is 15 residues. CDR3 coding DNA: TGTGCCAGCACCCCTAAGGAGGGTATGAACACTGAAGCTTTCTTT. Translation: CASTPKEGMNTEAFF.

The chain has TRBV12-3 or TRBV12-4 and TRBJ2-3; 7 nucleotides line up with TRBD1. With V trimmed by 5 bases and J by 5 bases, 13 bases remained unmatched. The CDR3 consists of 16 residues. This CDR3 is CASSLGQAPNRDTQYF. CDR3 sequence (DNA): TGTGCCAGCAGTCTAGGACAGGCGCCGAACCGAGATACGCAGTATTTT.

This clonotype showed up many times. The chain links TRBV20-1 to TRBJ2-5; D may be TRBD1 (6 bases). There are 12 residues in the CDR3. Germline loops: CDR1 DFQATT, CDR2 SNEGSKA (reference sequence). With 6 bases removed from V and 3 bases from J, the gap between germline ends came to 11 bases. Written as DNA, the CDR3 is TGCAGTGCCAGGGGCGTGAAAGAGACCCAGTACTTC. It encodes CSARGVKETQYF.

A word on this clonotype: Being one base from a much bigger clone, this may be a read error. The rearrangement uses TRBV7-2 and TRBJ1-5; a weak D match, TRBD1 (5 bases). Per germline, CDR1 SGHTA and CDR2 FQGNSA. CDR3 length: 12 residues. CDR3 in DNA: TGTGCCGGCAGCTCCGCGGGGGGGCCCCAGCATTTT. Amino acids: CAGSSAGGPQHF.

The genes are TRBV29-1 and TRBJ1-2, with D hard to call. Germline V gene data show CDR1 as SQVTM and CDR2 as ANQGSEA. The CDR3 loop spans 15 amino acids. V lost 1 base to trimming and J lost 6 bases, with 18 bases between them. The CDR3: CSVEAYGEEVNGYTF. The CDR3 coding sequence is TGCAGCGTTGAAGCTTACGGGGAGGAAGTTAATGGCTACACCTTC.

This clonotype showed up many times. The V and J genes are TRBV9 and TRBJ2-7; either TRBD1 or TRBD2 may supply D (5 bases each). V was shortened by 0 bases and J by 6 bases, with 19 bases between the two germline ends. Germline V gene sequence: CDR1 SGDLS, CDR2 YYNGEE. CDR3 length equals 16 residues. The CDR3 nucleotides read TGTGCCAGCAGCGTAGGTGTAGGGACGAAAGACGGCGAGCAGTACTTC. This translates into CASSVGVGTKDGEQYF.

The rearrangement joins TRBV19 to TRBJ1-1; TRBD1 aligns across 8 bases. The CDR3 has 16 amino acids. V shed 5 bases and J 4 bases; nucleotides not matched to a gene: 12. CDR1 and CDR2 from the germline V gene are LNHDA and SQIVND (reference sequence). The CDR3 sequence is CASSQQGGEGGTEAFF. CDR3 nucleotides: TGTGCCAGTAGTCAACAGGGGGGGGAAGGGGGCACTGAAGCTTTCTTT. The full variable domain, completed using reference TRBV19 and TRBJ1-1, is DGGITQSPKYLFRKEGQNVTLSCEQNLNHDAMYWYRQDPGQGLRLIYYSQIVNDFQKGDIAEGYSVSREKKESFPLTVTSAQKNPTAFYLCASSQQGGEGGTEAFFGQGTRLTVV.

This CDR3 is CASSLGRGSISGREQYF. The CDR3 region has the DNA TGTGCCAGCAGCTTAGGAAGGGGATCGATCTCGGGACGCGAGCAGTACTTC. This chain joins TRBV7-9 and TRBJ2-7; the D call may be TRBD1 or TRBD2 (5 bases each). The length of the CDR3 is 17 residues. Germline CDR1 SEHNR, CDR2 FQNEAQ (reference sequence). V was shortened by 1 base and J by 6 bases, with 22 bases between the two germline ends.

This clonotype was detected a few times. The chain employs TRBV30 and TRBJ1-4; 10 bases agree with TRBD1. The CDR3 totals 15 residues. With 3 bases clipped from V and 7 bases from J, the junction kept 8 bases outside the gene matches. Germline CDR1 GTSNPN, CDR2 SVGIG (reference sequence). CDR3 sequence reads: CAWSPLGTGVEKLFF. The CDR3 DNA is TGTGCCTGGAGCCCACTAGGGACAGGGGTTGAAAAACTGTTTTTT. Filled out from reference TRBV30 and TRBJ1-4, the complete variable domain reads SQTIHQWPATLVQPVGSPLSLECTVEGTSNPNLYWYRQAAGRGLQLLFYSVGIGQISSEVPQNLSASRPQDRQFILSSKKLLLSDSGFYLCAWSPLGTGVEKLFFGSGTQLSVL.

The CDR3 DNA reads TGCAGTGCTAGTTCCAGCGTTACAGATACGCAGTATTTT. Encoded protein: CSASSSVTDTQYF. The chain combines TRBV20-1 with TRBJ2-3; D uncertain. The CDR3 sequence is 13 residues long. Germline CDR1 is DFQATT and CDR2 is SNEGSKA (reference sequence). With 3 bases removed from V and 3 bases from J, the gap between germline ends came to 10 bases.

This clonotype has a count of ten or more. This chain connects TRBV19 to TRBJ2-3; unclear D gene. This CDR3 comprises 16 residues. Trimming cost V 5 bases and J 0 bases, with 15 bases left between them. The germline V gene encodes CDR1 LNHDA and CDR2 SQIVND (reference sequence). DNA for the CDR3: TGTGCCAGTAGTCTTGCGAACAGTTATAGCACAGATACGCAGTATTTT. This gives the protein CASSLANSYSTDTQYF.

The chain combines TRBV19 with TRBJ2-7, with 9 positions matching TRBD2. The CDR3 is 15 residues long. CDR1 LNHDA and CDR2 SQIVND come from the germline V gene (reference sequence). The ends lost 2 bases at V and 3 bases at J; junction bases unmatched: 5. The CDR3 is CASSIRAGGIYEQYF. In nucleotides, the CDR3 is TGTGCCAGTAGTATAAGGGCGGGGGGGATCTACGAGCAGTACTTC.

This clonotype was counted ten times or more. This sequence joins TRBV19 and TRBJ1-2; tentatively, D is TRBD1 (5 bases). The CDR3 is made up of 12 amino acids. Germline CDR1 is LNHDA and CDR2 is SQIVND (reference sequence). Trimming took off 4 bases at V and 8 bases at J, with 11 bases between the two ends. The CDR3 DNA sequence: TGTGCCAGTAGTACGCTGGCAGGGGGCTACACCTTC. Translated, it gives CASSTLAGGYTF.

The CDR3 DNA sequence: TGTGCCAGCAGCCCTTCAGGGAGCACCGGGGAGCTGTTTTTT. Translating it yields CASSPSGSTGELFF. This chain connects TRBV7-6 to TRBJ2-2; D might be TRBD1 or TRBD2, each matching 5 bases. The CDR3 is made up of 14 amino acids. From germline, CDR1 is SGHVS and CDR2 FNYEAQ. Trimming took off 5 bases at V and 4 bases at J, with 11 bases between the two ends.

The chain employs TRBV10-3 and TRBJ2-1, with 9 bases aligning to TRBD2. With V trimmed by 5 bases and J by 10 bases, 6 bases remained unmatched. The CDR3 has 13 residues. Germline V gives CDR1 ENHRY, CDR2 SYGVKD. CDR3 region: CAISIIAGEEQFF. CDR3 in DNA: TGTGCCATCAGTATCATAGCGGGGGAGGAGCAGTTCTTC.

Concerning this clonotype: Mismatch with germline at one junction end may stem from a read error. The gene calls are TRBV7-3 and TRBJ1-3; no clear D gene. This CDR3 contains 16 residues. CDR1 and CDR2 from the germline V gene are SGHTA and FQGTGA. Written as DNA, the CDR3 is TGCGCCAGCAGCCAAGATGGGCAGATTAGTGGAAACACCATATATTTT. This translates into CASSQDGQISGNTIYF.

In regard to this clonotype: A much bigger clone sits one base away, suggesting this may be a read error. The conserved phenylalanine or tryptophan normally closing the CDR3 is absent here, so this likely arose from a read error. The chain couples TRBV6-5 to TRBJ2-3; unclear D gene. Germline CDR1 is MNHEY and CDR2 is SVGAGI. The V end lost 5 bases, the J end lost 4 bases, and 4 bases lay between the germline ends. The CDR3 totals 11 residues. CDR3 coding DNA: TGTGCCAGCAGTCTGTCAGATACGCAGTATTCT. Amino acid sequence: CASSLSDTQYS.